The following is a TCR beta chain sequence with its context. The antigen is unknown. This entry is derived from a study of CD8+ T cells in alopecia areata. Across the whole study: The percentage of affected scalp area served as the score of severity for treated patients. Study-wide findings and caveats: Relative to normal scalp, lesional scalp, especially alopecia totalis/universalis, showed higher clonality.

Treatment specified: oral pan-JAK inhibitor, 5-10 mg twice daily. Alopecia areata patients had lesional scalp punch biopsies and peripheral blood taken from them. cDNA reverse transcribed from extracted RNA served as the sequencing template. TCRdb's table, derived via immunoSEQ multiplex PCR, lists solely in-frame clones and lacks some. The sample records 150,000 to 200,000 clones, about three fifths being singletons. CDR1 and CDR2 from the germline V gene are GTSNPN and SVGIG (reference sequence). Trimming cost V 1 base and J 7 bases, with 7 bases left between them. This CDR3 region has 11 residues. The receptor was derived from a human donor with alopecia areata. The V gene is TRBV30, the J gene TRBJ1-2, with D hard to call. The sequences come from CD4+ T cells sorted from blood, collected around week 50, from a patient treated with tofacitinib. CDR3 region: CAWSDRRGYTF. The CDR3 nucleotides are TGTGCCTGGAGTGATCGGCGTGGCTACACCTTC.